One sample yielded the 8 T cell receptor beta chains listed below, sequenced in a study of tumor-infiltrating lymphocytes in primary liver carcinoma. Germline DNA was also extracted, and blood RNA derived from unsorted whole blood. TCR beta cDNA was prepared out of roughly 0.5 ug total RNA by means of a constant-region primer. What produced the TCR beta libraries was three nested multiplex PCR rounds using slightly modified ARM-PCR. Researchers ran the first two PCR rounds for 10 cycles each with TRBV1-TRBV30 forward primers and a C-beta reverse primer. Via MiXCR, TCRdb re-called the multiplex PCR reads, giving one row per CDR3 protein. The table shows fewer than 400,000 distinct CDR3 sequences, with 65% occurring only once. Source material: peripheral blood. The receptor source for this set is a man in his forties with primary liver carcinoma and hepatitis B virus infection.

A remark on this clonotype: A read error is possible here, since a much larger clone lies one base away. Given the absence of the conserved phenylalanine or tryptophan at the CDR3 end, a read error is likely. The chain recombines TRBV6-2 or TRBV6-3 with TRBJ2-7; D unresolved. The CDR3 length is 13 residues. Deletions cut 4 bases from V and 3 bases from J, with 10 bases between. From germline, CDR1 is MNHEY and CDR2 SVGEGT. The CDR3 coding sequence is TGTGCCAGCAGTTCGAACTCCTTCTACGAGCAGTACCTC. The encoded protein is CASSSNSFYEQYL.

A word on this clonotype: A much more abundant neighbour one base away suggests this may be a read error. This chain uses TRBV29-1 with TRBJ2-7; D is possibly TRBD2 (5 bases). This CDR3 is 15 amino acids long. V lost 8 bases to trimming and J lost 7 bases, with 27 bases between them. Germline assignment: CDR1 SQVTM and CDR2 ANQGSEA. The CDR3 DNA is TGCAGCATTGGCGGGCCCAGCGGATTGTCGGTTGAGCAGTACTTC. Its translation is CSIGGPSGLSVEQYF.

Of note for this clonotype: This may stem from a read error, because a much larger clone lies one nucleotide away. The chain has TRBV6-2 or TRBV6-3 and TRBJ2-1, with D unresolved. This CDR3 comprises 15 residues. The germline V gene has CDR1 MNHEY and CDR2 SVGEGT. V was shortened by 4 bases and J by 0 bases, with 10 bases between the two germline ends. The CDR3 nucleotides read TGTGCCAGCAGTTCCCTCATTTCCTCCTACAATGAGCAGTTCTTC. This sequence encodes CASSSLISSYNEQFF.

Many counts were recorded for this clonotype. The chain couples TRBV29-1 to TRBJ2-1; TRBD2 might be the D (7 bases). The CDR3 loop spans 16 amino acids. V lost 3 bases and J 1 base, leaving 16 bases between the germline ends. Germline CDR1 is SQVTM and CDR2 is ANQGSEA. In DNA form, the CDR3 reads TGCAGCGTTGAGGAGGGGGGGGCGTCTTCCTACAATGAGCAGTTCTTC. Translating gives CSVEEGGASSYNEQFF.

As to this clonotype: The junction departs from the called germline gene at one end, perhaps through a read error. The J gene is TRBJ2-3, the V gene TRBV11-2, with no clear D. The CDR3 sequence is 15 residues long. Germline loops: CDR1 SGHAT, CDR2 FQNNGV. CDR3 nucleotides: TGTGCCAGTAGCCCACCATGGATCTGGGCAGATACGCAATATTTT. Protein sequence: CASSPPWIWADTQYF.

On this clonotype: A read error may be the cause here, since a much bigger clone is one base away. This chain joins TRBV6-2 or TRBV6-3 and TRBJ2-7; D possibly corresponds to TRBD1 (6 bases). Germline V gene data show CDR1 as MNHEY and CDR2 as SVGEGT. V was cut by 7 bases and J by 1 base, with 14 bases left in between. This CDR3 is built from 14 residues. CDR3 sequence reads: CASNGTLLSYEQYF. CDR3 in DNA: TGTGCCAGCAACGGGACACTATTATCCTACGAGCAGTACTTC.

This clonotype was seen only once. A much more abundant neighbour one base away suggests this may be a read error. The rearrangement joins TRBV29-1 to TRBJ2-5, with 8 bases aligning to TRBD1. The CDR3 contains 13 residues. Per germline, CDR1 SQVTM and CDR2 ANQGSEA. The CDR3 loop is CSASGTGQVTQYF. The CDR3 DNA follows: TGCAGCGCCTCGGGGACAGGCCAAGTGACCCAGTACTTC.

About this clonotype: Sequence at one end of the junction differs from germline and may be a read error. The rearrangement uses TRBV11-1 and TRBJ2-1, with a tentative D call TRBD2 (5 bases). This CDR3 has 15 residues. The germline V gene encodes CDR1 SGHAT and CDR2 FQDESV (reference sequence). CDR3 amino acids: CASSDSSSSYSEQLF. DNA for the CDR3: TGTGCCAGCAGCGACTCTAGCTCGTCCTACAGTGAGCAGTTATTC.